These 7 T cell receptor beta chains came from one sample sequenced in a study of CD8 T cells in ankylosing spondylitis. TCRdb ran MiXCR on the 5' RACE reads and lists one entry per CDR3 protein. The sample has some 240,000 distinct CDR3 sequences; 15% to 20% are singletons. The sequenced sample consisted of blood, either unsorted or a sorted T cell fraction (not recorded which). Receptors originate from a male donor with ankylosing spondylitis or in good health (not recorded which).

This chain links TRBV2 with TRBJ2-5; D unclear. This CDR3 region has 14 residues. V dropped 1 base and J dropped 5 bases, with 11 bases sitting between them. The germline gives CDR1 SNHLY, CDR2 FYNNEI. The chain's CDR3 is CASSEGLLRETQYF. The DNA for the CDR3 is TGTGCCAGCAGTGAAGGACTCCTTCGGGAGACCCAGTACTTC.

The chain couples TRBV4-1 to TRBJ1-1; D not resolved. The germline V gene encodes CDR1 MGHRA and CDR2 YSYEKL. V lost 4 bases to trimming and J lost 0 bases, with 9 bases between them. This CDR3 has 14 residues. The CDR3 region is CASSPVSMNTEAFF. The CDR3, as DNA: TGCGCCAGCAGCCCCGTCAGCATGAACACTGAAGCTTTCTTT.

This clonotype was counted only a few times. The chain is built from TRBV7-3 and TRBJ2-1; the match to TRBD2 covers 7 bases. The length of the CDR3 is 16 residues. Per germline, CDR1 SGHTA and CDR2 FQGTGA. With 5 bases clipped from V and 1 base from J, the junction kept 8 bases outside the gene matches. The DNA for the CDR3 is TGTGCCAGCAGCAGCAGCGGGACCCAGTCCTACAATGAGCAGTTCTTC. Amino acid sequence: CASSSSGTQSYNEQFF.

The V gene is TRBV12-3 or TRBV12-4, the J gene TRBJ2-3; a weak D match, TRBD1 (6 bases). Trimming left V 3 bases short and J 4 bases short, with 11 bases between. There are 14 residues in the CDR3. As DNA, the CDR3 is TGTGCCAGCAGTTTCCTAGGGGGTGCAGATACGCAGTATTTT. Translated, it gives CASSFLGGADTQYF.

This clonotype was counted only a few times. The V gene is TRBV29-1, the J gene TRBJ1-6; D is undetermined. V gave up 4 bases and J gave up 3 bases, with 4 bases separating them. Per germline, CDR1 SQVTM and CDR2 ANQGSEA. This CDR3 is 12 amino acids long. For the CDR3, the DNA is TGCAGCGTTGGAGACTATAATTCACCCCTCCACTTT. The encoded protein is CSVGDYNSPLHF.

The chain recombines TRBV4-3 with TRBJ2-1; the D gene is possibly TRBD2 (6 bases). V was shortened by 0 bases and J by 8 bases, with 11 bases between the two germline ends. This CDR3 contains 14 residues. CDR1 is LGHNA, CDR2 YSLEER, per germline. CDR3 nucleotides: TGCGCCAGCAGCCAAGATATCGGGGGAGATGAGCAGTTCTTC. This sequence encodes CASSQDIGGDEQFF.

This chain joins TRBV6-1 and TRBJ1-4, with a possible D match to TRBD1 (6 bases). Deletions cut 5 bases from V and 3 bases from J, with 16 bases between. This CDR3 has 16 amino acids. Germline loops: CDR1 MNHNS, CDR2 SASEGT. CDR3 region: CASSPTFRGANEKLFF. The CDR3 DNA follows: TGTGCCAGCAGTCCAACCTTTAGGGGGGCTAATGAAAAACTGTTTTTT.